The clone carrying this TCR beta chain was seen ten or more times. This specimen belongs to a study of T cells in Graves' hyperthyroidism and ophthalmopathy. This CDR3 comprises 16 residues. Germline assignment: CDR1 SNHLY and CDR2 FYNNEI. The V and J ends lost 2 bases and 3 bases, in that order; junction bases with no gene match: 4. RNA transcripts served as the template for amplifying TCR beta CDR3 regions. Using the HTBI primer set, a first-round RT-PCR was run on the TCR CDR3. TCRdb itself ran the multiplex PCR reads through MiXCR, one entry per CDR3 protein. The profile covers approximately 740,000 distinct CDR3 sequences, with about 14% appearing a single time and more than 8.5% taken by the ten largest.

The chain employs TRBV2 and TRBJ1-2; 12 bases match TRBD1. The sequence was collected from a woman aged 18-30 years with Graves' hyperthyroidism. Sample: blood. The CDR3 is CASSEWGQGADYGYTF. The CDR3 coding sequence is TGTGCCAGCAGTGAATGGGGACAGGGGGCCGACTATGGCTACACCTTC.